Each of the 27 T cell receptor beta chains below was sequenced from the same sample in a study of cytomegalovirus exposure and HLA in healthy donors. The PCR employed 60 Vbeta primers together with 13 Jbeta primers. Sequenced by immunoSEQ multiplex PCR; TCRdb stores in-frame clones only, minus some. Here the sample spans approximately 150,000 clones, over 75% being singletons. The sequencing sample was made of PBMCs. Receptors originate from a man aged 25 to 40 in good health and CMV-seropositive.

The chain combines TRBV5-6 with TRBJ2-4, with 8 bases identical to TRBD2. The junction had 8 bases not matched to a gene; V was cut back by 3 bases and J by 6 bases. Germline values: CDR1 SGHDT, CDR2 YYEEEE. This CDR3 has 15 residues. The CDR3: CASSSYGSGGNIQYF. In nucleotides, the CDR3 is TGTGCCAGCAGCTCGTACGGGAGCGGGGGAAACATTCAGTACTTC.

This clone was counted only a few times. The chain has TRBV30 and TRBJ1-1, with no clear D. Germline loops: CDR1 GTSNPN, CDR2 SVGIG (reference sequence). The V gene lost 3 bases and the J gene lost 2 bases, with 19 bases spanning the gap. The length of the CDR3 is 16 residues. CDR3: CAWSEVGFGLNTEAFF. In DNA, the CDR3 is TGTGCCTGGAGCGAGGTAGGGTTTGGACTTAACACTGAAGCTTTCTTT.

CDR3 sequence reads: CASSEQLLNLLYEQYF. The CDR3 bases are TGTGCCAGCAGTGAGCAGTTACTTAACCTACTATACGAGCAGTACTTC. The chain is built from TRBV2 and TRBJ2-5; D call uncertain. The end of the DNA is better explained by TRBJ2-7, so the J call may be wrong. This CDR3 contains 16 residues. Germline CDR1 is SNHLY and CDR2 is FYNNEI.

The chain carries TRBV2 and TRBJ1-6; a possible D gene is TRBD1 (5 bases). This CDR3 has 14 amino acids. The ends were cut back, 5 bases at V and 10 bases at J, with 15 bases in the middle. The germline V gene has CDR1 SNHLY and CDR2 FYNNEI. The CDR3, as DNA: TGTGCCAGCAGTAGGGGCGGGGTGGGGTCACCCCTCCACTTT. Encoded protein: CASSRGGVGSPLHF.

In DNA form, the CDR3 reads TGCAGTGCTAGCCGTAACAATGAGCAGTTCTTC. This sequence encodes CSASRNNEQFF. The rearrangement uses TRBV20-1 and TRBJ2-1; D is uncertain. V dropped 3 bases and J dropped 5 bases, with 5 bases sitting between them. CDR3 size: 11 residues. CDR1 is DFQATT and CDR2 is SNEGSKA in the germline V gene (reference sequence).

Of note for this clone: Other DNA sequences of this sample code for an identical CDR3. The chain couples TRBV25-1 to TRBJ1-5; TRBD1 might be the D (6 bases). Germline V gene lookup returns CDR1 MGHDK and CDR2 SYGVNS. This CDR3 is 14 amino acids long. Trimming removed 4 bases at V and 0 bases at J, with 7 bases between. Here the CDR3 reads CASSVTGSNQPQHF. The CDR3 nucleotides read TGTGCCAGCAGTGTGACAGGTAGCAATCAGCCCCAGCATTTT. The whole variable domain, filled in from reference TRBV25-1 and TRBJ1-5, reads EADIYQTPRYLVIGTGKKITLECSQTMGHDKMYWYQQDPGMELHLIHYSYGVNSTEKGDLSSESTVSRIRTEHFPLTLESARPSHTSQYLCASSVTGSNQPQHFGDGTRLSIL.

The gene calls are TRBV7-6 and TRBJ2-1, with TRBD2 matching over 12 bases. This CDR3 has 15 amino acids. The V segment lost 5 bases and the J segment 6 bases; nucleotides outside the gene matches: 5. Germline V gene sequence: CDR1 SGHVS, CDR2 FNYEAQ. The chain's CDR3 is CASSLGLAGSNEQFF. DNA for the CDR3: TGTGCCAGCAGCCTGGGACTAGCGGGTTCCAATGAGCAGTTCTTC.

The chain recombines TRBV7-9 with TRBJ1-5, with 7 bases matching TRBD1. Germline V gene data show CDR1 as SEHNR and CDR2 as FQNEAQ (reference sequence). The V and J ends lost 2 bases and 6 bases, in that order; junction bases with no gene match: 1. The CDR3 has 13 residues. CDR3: CASSLRDSQPQHF. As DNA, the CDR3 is TGTGCCAGCAGCTTAAGGGACAGTCAGCCCCAGCATTTT.

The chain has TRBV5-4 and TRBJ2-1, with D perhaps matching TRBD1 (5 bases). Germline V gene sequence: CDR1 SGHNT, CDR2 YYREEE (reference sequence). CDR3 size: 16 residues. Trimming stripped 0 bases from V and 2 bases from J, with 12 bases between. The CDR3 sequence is CASSLATGSTYNEQFF. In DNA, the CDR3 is TGTGCCAGCAGCTTGGCTACAGGTTCGACCTACAATGAGCAGTTCTTC.

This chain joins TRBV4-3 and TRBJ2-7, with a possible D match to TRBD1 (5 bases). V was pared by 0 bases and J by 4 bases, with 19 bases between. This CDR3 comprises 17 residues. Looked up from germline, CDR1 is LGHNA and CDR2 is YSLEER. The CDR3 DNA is TGCGCCAGCAGCCAAGATGGGGTCGCAGGGATGACTTACGAGCAGTACTTC. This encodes CASSQDGVAGMTYEQYF.

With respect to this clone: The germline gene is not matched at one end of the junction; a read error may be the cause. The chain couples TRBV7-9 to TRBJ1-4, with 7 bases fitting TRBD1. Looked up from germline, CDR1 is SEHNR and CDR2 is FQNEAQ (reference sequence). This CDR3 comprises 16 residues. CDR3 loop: CSSSRTGLATNEKLFF. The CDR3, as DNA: TGTTCCAGCAGCCGGACAGGACTTGCAACTAATGAAAAACTGTTTTTT.

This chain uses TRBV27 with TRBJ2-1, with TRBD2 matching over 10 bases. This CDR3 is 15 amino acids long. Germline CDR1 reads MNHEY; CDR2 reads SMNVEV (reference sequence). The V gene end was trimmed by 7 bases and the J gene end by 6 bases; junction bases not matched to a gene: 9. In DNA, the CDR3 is TGTGCCAGCACCTTAACTAGCGGGGCCTTCAATGAGCAGTTCTTC. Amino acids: CASTLTSGAFNEQFF.

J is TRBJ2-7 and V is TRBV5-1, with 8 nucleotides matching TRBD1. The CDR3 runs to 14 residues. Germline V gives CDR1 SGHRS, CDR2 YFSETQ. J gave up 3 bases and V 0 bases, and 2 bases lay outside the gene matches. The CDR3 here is CASSLADRDYEQYF. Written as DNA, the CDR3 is TGCGCCAGCAGCTTGGCGGACAGGGACTACGAGCAGTACTTC.

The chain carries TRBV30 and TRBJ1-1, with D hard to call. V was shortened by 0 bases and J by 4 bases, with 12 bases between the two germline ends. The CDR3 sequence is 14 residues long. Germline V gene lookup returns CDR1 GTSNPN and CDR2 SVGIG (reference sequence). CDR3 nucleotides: TGTGCCTGGAGTGTAGAGGTTCGATTCACTGAAGCTTTCTTT. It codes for CAWSVEVRFTEAFF.

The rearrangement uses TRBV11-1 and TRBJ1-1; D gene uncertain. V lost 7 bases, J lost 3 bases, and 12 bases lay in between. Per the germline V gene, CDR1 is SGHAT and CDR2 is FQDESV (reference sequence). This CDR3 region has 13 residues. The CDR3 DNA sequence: TGTGCCAGCAACCTCATCGGTGACACTGAAGCTTTCTTT. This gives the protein CASNLIGDTEAFF.

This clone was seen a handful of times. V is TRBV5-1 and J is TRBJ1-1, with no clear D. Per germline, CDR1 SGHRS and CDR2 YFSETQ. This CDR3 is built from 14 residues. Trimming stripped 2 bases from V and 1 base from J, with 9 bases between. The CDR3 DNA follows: TGCGCCAGCAGCTTTCCAGGCAAGAACACTGAAGCTTTCTTT. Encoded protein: CASSFPGKNTEAFF.

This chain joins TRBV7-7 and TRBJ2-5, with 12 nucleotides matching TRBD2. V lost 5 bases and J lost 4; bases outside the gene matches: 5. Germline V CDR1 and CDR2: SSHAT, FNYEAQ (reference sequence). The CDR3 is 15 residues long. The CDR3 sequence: CASSSGLAGLETQYF. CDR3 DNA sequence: TGTGCCAGCAGCAGCGGACTAGCGGGGTTAGAGACCCAGTACTTC.

DNA of the CDR3: TGTGCCAGCAGTTCCCCACCTAGCGGGGGAGGTACGCAGTATTTT. Protein product: CASSSPPSGGGTQYF. The chain is built from TRBV27 and TRBJ2-3, with 10 bases aligning to TRBD2. The V segment lost 4 bases and the J segment 8 bases; nucleotides outside the gene matches: 9. From germline, CDR1 is MNHEY and CDR2 SMNVEV (reference sequence). The CDR3 loop spans 15 amino acids.

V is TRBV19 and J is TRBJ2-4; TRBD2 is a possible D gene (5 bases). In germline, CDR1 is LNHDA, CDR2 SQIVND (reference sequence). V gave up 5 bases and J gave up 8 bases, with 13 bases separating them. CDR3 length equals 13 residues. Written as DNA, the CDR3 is TGTGCCAGTAGTGAGATGTGGGGAGACATTCAGTACTTC. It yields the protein CASSEMWGDIQYF.

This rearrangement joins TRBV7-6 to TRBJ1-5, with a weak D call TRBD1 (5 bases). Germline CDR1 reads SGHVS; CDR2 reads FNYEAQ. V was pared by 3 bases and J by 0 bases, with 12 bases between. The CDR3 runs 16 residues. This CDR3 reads CASSLAPGISNQPQHF. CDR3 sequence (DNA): TGTGCCAGCAGCTTGGCTCCAGGGATTAGCAATCAGCCCCAGCATTTT.

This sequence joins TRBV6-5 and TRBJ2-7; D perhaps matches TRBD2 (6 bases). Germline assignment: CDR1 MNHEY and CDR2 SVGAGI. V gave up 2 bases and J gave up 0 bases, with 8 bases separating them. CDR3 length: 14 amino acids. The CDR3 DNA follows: TGTGCCAGCAGTTACGGGAGGAGCTCCTACGAGCAGTACTTC. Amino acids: CASSYGRSSYEQYF.

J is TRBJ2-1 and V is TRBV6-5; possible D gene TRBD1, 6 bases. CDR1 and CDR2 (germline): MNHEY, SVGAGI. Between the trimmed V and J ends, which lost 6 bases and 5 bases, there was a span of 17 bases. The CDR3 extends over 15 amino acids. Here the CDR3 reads CASSFDRSVHNEQFF. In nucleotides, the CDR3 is TGTGCCAGCAGCTTTGACAGGTCCGTCCACAATGAGCAGTTCTTC.

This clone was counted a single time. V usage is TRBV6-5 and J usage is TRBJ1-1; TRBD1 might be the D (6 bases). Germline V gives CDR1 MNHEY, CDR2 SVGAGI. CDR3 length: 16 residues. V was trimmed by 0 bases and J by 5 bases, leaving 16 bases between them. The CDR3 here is CASSYSTSGRGTEAFF. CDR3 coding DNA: TGTGCCAGCAGTTACTCAACCTCGGGGAGGGGGACTGAAGCTTTCTTT.

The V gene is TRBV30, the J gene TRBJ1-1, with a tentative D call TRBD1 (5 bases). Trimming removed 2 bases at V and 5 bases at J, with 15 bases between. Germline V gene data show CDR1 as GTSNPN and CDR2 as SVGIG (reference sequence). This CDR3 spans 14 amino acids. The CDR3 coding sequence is TGTGCCTGGAGTAATCCGGGGGAATGGACTGAAGCTTTCTTT. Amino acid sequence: CAWSNPGEWTEAFF.

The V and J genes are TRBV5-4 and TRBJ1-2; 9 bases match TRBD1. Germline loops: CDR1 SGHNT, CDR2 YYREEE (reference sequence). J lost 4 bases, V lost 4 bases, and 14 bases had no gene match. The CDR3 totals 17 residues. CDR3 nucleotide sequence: TGTGCCAGCAGCACGGGACAGGGTAAGGAGTCTTTCTATGGCTACACCTTC. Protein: CASSTGQGKESFYGYTF.

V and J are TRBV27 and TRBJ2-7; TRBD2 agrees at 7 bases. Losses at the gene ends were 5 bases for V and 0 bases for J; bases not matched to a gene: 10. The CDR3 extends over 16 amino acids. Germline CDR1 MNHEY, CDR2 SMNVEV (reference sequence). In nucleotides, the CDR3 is TGTGCCAGCAGTCGAAACGGGGGGTACCTCTCCTACGAGCAGTACTTC. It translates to CASSRNGGYLSYEQYF.

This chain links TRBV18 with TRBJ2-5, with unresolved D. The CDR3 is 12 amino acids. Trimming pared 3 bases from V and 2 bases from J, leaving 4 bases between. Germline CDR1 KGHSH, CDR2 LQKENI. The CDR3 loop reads CASSPLQETQYF. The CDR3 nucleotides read TGTGCCAGCTCACCCCTTCAAGAGACCCAGTACTTC. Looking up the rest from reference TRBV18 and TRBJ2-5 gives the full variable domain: NAGVMQNPRHLVRRRGQEARLRCSPMKGHSHVYWYRQLPEEGLKFMVYLQKENIIDESGMPKERFSAEFPKEGPSILRIQQVVRGDSAAYFCASSPLQETQYFGPGTRLLVL.